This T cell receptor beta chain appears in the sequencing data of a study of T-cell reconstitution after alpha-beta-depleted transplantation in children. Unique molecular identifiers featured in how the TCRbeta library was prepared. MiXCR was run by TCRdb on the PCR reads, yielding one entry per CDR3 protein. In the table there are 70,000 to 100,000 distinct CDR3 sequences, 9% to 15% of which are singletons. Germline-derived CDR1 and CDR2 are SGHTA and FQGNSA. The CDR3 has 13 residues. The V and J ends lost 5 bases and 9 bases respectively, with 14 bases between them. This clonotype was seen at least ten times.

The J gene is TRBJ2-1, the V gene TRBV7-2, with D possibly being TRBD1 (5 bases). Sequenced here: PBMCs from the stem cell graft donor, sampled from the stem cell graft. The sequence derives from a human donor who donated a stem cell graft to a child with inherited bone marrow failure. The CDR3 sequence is CASSGRVLGEQFF. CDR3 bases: TGTGCCAGCAGCGGCAGGGTTTTGGGTGAGCAGTTCTTC.